This TCR beta chain derives from a study of shared clonotypes between healthy human individuals. As handled by the study authors: ImmunoSEQ output lacked quality scores and full-length reads, limiting matched filtering. Only in-frame clones appear in the TCRdb table, and some are missing; sequencing was by immunoSEQ multiplex PCR. That table furnishes V, J and clone size, whereas the DNA furnished D and trimming. The repertoire holds about 680,000 clones, with roughly 70% as singletons. V was cut by 2 bases and J by 2 bases, with 7 bases left in between. The germline gives CDR1 MDHEN, CDR2 SYDVKM. The CDR3 length is 14 residues.

The genes are TRBV28 and TRBJ2-1; D is uncertain. This clonotype originated in a woman between 25 and 40 years old in good health. Specimen: memory CD4+ T cells sorted from blood. The subset was: CD45RA-negative fraction. The DNA of the CDR3 is TGTGCCAGCAGTTTAGGCAGGACCTACAATGAGCAGTTCTTC. Protein product: CASSLGRTYNEQFF.